This T cell receptor (beta chain) is from a study of cytomegalovirus exposure and HLA in healthy donors. Study-level findings and limits: Several of the most significant clusters appeared, in a later analysis, to be linked to common viral pathogens.

In regard to this clone: Its antigen is not known.

PCR involved 60 Vbeta and 13 Jbeta primers. TCRdb's table, derived via immunoSEQ multiplex PCR, lists solely in-frame clones and lacks some. The sample consists of approximately 160,000 clones, 68% of them appearing once. This TCR was sampled from a woman under 30 in good health and CMV-seropositive. Sequencing was done on a sample of PBMCs.

This CDR3 is CASSLLAGGRGEQYF. The CDR3 coding sequence is TGTGCCAGCAGCCTACTAGCGGGAGGGCGGGGGGAGCAGTACTTC. This chain links TRBV7-9 with TRBJ2-5; 13 bases are a match to TRBD2. Losses at the gene ends were 5 bases for V and 11 bases for J; bases not matched to a gene: 11. This CDR3 has 15 amino acids. Germline-derived CDR1 and CDR2 are SEHNR and FQNEAQ (reference sequence).